The rows below give T cell receptor beta chains drawn from one sample of a study of blood T cell repertoires in COVID-19. Sequencing was performed with immunoSEQ multiplex PCR; in TCRdb, only in-frame clones are kept and a portion is missing. Of 450,000 or so clones in the sample, roughly 88% were seen once. Sequenced sample: PBMCs or T cells enriched from blood (not recorded which). These receptors all come from a man between 18 and 35 years old who had recovered from COVID-19. The CDR3 runs from the conserved cysteine through the conserved F or W. D genes are given only for firm matches. Rows may omit the clone size; those that give it use once, few, many or a size class.

j_gene: TRBJ1-5
abundance: once
v_gene: TRBV4-1
d_gene: -
CDR3nt: TGCGCCAGCAGCCAAGAAGGCGGCGGCACTGGATTCAATCAGCCCCAGCATTTT
CDR3aa: CASSQEGGGTGFNQPQHF

j_gene: TRBJ1-5
abundance: few
v_gene: TRBV3-1/TRBV3-2
d_gene: -
CDR3nt: TGTGCCAGCAGCCAAGGCCCGGACACCAATCAGCCCCAGCATTTT
CDR3aa: CASSQGPDTNQPQHF

j_gene: TRBJ2-1
abundance: -
v_gene: TRBV24-1
d_gene: TRBD2
CDR3nt: TGTGCCACCAGCAAAACCCAAGCGGGGATCCGATACAATGAGCAGTTCTTC
CDR3aa: CATSKTQAGIRYNEQFF

j_gene: TRBJ2-5
abundance: -
v_gene: TRBV7-3
d_gene: TRBD1
CDR3nt: TGTGCCAGCAGCTTAACGTCAGGGGGCGGAAAAGAGACCCAGTACTTC
CDR3aa: CASSLTSGGGKETQYF

j_gene: TRBJ2-2
abundance: -
v_gene: TRBV7-9
d_gene: -
CDR3nt: TGTGCCAGCAGCCCTTTAACGCCTCCGGTCACAGGACCCACCGGGGAGCTGTTTTTT
CDR3aa: CASSPLTPPVTGPTGELFF

j_gene: TRBJ2-1
abundance: -
v_gene: TRBV10-3
d_gene: TRBD2
CDR3nt: TGTGCCACCTCCCCCGGGACTAGCTCCTACAATGAGCAGTTCTTC
CDR3aa: CATSPGTSSYNEQFF

j_gene: TRBJ2-7
abundance: -
v_gene: TRBV15
d_gene: -
CDR3nt: TGTGCCACCAGCAGAGATCCCCCGGGACACCAGACCTACGAGCAGTACTTC
CDR3aa: CATSRDPPGHQTYEQYF

j_gene: TRBJ1-1
abundance: -
v_gene: TRBV20-1
d_gene: TRBD1
CDR3nt: TGCAGTGCTAGTCCGACAGGGGGCTGGACTGAAGCTTTCTTT
CDR3aa: CSASPTGGWTEAFF

j_gene: TRBJ2-2
abundance: -
v_gene: TRBV19
d_gene: -
CDR3nt: TGTGCCAGTAGTATAGGAGACCGGGGAGAGCTGTTTTTT
CDR3aa: CASSIGDRGELFF

j_gene: TRBJ1-1
abundance: -
v_gene: TRBV28
d_gene: TRBD1
CDR3nt: TGTGCCAGCAGAAGACAGGGAGGAGCTTTCTTT
CDR3aa: CASRRQGGAFF

j_gene: TRBJ2-6
abundance: -
v_gene: TRBV4-1
d_gene: TRBD2
CDR3nt: TGCGCCAGCAGCCTTGGACTAGCGGGAGGTGGGGCCAACGTCCTGACTTTC
CDR3aa: CASSLGLAGGGANVLTF

j_gene: TRBJ2-3
abundance: -
v_gene: TRBV19
d_gene: -
CDR3nt: TGTGCCAGTAGTGGTAGGGGGAATACAGATACGCAGTATTTT
CDR3aa: CASSGRGNTDTQYF

j_gene: TRBJ1-5
abundance: -
v_gene: TRBV3-1/TRBV3-2
d_gene: -
CDR3nt: TGTGCCAGCAGCTACGGACAGAATCAGCCCCAGCATTTT
CDR3aa: CASSYGQNQPQHF

j_gene: TRBJ1-2
abundance: -
v_gene: TRBV19
d_gene: -
CDR3nt: TGTGCCATCAATAACAGGGACGGATATGGCTACACCTTC
CDR3aa: CAINNRDGYGYTF

j_gene: TRBJ1-1
abundance: -
v_gene: TRBV7-6
d_gene: TRBD1
CDR3nt: TGTGCCAGCAGCTCACAGGGGGGATATGAAGCTTTCTTT
CDR3aa: CASSSQGGYEAFF

j_gene: TRBJ1-3
abundance: -
v_gene: TRBV19
d_gene: -
CDR3nt: TGTGCCAGTAGTATAATCGGACAGATGACTGGGATCTCTGGAAACACCATATATTTT
CDR3aa: CASSIIGQMTGISGNTIYF

j_gene: TRBJ1-1
abundance: -
v_gene: TRBV6-5
d_gene: TRBD1
CDR3nt: TGTGCCAGCAGCCTGGGACAGGGAGTCACTGAAGCTTTCTTT
CDR3aa: CASSLGQGVTEAFF

j_gene: TRBJ1-1
abundance: -
v_gene: TRBV12-3/TRBV12-4
d_gene: TRBD1
CDR3nt: TGTGCCAGCAGACAGGGGCGCACTGAAGCTTTCTTT
CDR3aa: CASRQGRTEAFF

j_gene: TRBJ1-1
abundance: -
v_gene: TRBV29-1
d_gene: TRBD1
CDR3nt: TGCAGCGTGGGGGGACAGGGACAGAACACTGAAGCTTTCTTT
CDR3aa: CSVGGQGQNTEAFF

j_gene: TRBJ1-2
abundance: -
v_gene: TRBV28
d_gene: -
CDR3nt: TGTGCCAGCACTCCGGGAGGAACTAACTATGGCTACACCTTC
CDR3aa: CASTPGGTNYGYTF

j_gene: TRBJ1-2
abundance: -
v_gene: TRBV5-1
d_gene: -
CDR3nt: TGCGCCAGCAGCTTGGCACTAGATATCTATGGCTACACCTTC
CDR3aa: CASSLALDIYGYTF

j_gene: TRBJ1-4
abundance: -
v_gene: TRBV7-9
d_gene: TRBD1
CDR3nt: TGTGCCAGCAGCCAAAGGCAGGGGGCGCGTGAAAAACTGTTTTTT
CDR3aa: CASSQRQGAREKLFF

j_gene: TRBJ2-1
abundance: -
v_gene: TRBV3-1/TRBV3-2
d_gene: TRBD2
CDR3nt: TGTGCCAGCAGCCAAGCCCGACTAGCGCCGAGGGGCAATGAGCAGTTCTTC
CDR3aa: CASSQARLAPRGNEQFF

j_gene: TRBJ1-6
abundance: -
v_gene: TRBV6-5
d_gene: -
CDR3nt: TGTGCCAGCAGTTACTCAAGGCAGGGGATTTCACCCCTCCACTTT
CDR3aa: CASSYSRQGISPLHF

j_gene: TRBJ2-7
abundance: -
v_gene: TRBV2
d_gene: -
CDR3nt: TGTGCCAGCAGTGTTAGACTAGTTGGCTACGAGCAGTACTTC
CDR3aa: CASSVRLVGYEQYF

j_gene: TRBJ1-6
abundance: -
v_gene: TRBV27
d_gene: -
CDR3nt: TGTGCCAGCAGTTCGGCGGCGGGCAATTCACCCCTCCACTTT
CDR3aa: CASSSAAGNSPLHF

j_gene: TRBJ1-2
abundance: -
v_gene: TRBV7-6
d_gene: TRBD1
CDR3nt: TGTGCCAGCAGCTTAGGGACAGGAAACTATGGCTACACCTTC
CDR3aa: CASSLGTGNYGYTF

j_gene: TRBJ2-2
abundance: once
v_gene: TRBV5-4
d_gene: TRBD2
CDR3nt: TGTGCCAGCAGCTTGCGCGGCGGGAGGAGCGGGGAGCTGTTTTTT
CDR3aa: CASSLRGGRSGELFF

j_gene: TRBJ2-7
abundance: -
v_gene: TRBV4-1
d_gene: TRBD1
CDR3nt: TGCGCCAGCAGCCAAGGACAGGGGGCCGAGCAGTACTTC
CDR3aa: CASSQGQGAEQYF

j_gene: TRBJ2-1
abundance: -
v_gene: TRBV3-1/TRBV3-2
d_gene: TRBD2
CDR3nt: TGTGCCAGCAGCCCTCAACTCACTAGCGGGCCTCAAAATGAGCAGTTCTTC
CDR3aa: CASSPQLTSGPQNEQFF

j_gene: TRBJ2-3
abundance: -
v_gene: TRBV28
d_gene: TRBD1
CDR3nt: TGTGCCAGCAGTTTACAGGGGGCGGATACGCAGTATTTT
CDR3aa: CASSLQGADTQYF

j_gene: TRBJ1-5
abundance: -
v_gene: TRBV2
d_gene: -
CDR3nt: TGTGCCAGCAGCTTTAGACGGGAGAATCAGCCCCAGCATTTT
CDR3aa: CASSFRRENQPQHF

j_gene: TRBJ1-5
abundance: -
v_gene: TRBV20-1
d_gene: -
CDR3nt: TGCAGTGCTAGTAGTGCAAGGAGGGATCAGCCCCAGCATTTT
CDR3aa: CSASSARRDQPQHF

j_gene: TRBJ2-7
abundance: -
v_gene: TRBV7-9
d_gene: -
CDR3nt: TGTGCCAGCAGCTTAGGGGCAGGCTCCTACGAGCAGTACTTC
CDR3aa: CASSLGAGSYEQYF

j_gene: TRBJ1-5
abundance: -
v_gene: TRBV7-2
d_gene: -
CDR3nt: TGTGCCAGCAGCTTAAGGGGAGGGGCGCGAATTCAGCCCCAGCATTTT
CDR3aa: CASSLRGGARIQPQHF

j_gene: TRBJ1-1
abundance: -
v_gene: TRBV3-1/TRBV3-2
d_gene: TRBD1
CDR3nt: TGTGCCAGCAGCCTCGGGACAGGGAGCATGAACACTGAAGCTTTCTTT
CDR3aa: CASSLGTGSMNTEAFF

j_gene: TRBJ1-3
abundance: -
v_gene: TRBV11-2
d_gene: TRBD1
CDR3nt: TGTGCCAGCAGTTGGGACAGGGGGGGAAACACCATATATTTT
CDR3aa: CASSWDRGGNTIYF

j_gene: TRBJ1-1
abundance: once
v_gene: TRBV15
d_gene: TRBD1
CDR3nt: TGTGCCACCAGCGTCCGACAGGGGGACACTGAAGCTTTCTTT
CDR3aa: CATSVRQGDTEAFF

j_gene: TRBJ1-1
abundance: -
v_gene: TRBV7-9
d_gene: -
CDR3nt: TGTGCCAGCAGCCCACAGGAATTGCTGCACACTGAAGCTTTCTTT
CDR3aa: CASSPQELLHTEAFF

j_gene: TRBJ2-1
abundance: -
v_gene: TRBV7-2
d_gene: -
CDR3nt: TGTGCCAGCAGCTTAAAAACGGGAGTAACTAATGAGCAGTTCTTC
CDR3aa: CASSLKTGVTNEQFF

j_gene: TRBJ2-1
abundance: -
v_gene: TRBV29-1
d_gene: TRBD2
CDR3nt: TGCAGCGTTCCCCTGGCGGGAGTGGGCTACAATGAGCAGTTCTTC
CDR3aa: CSVPLAGVGYNEQFF

j_gene: TRBJ1-1
abundance: -
v_gene: TRBV5-6
d_gene: -
CDR3nt: TGTGCCAGCAGCGAAACAGGGCTCACTGAAGCTTTCTTT
CDR3aa: CASSETGLTEAFF

j_gene: TRBJ1-3
abundance: -
v_gene: TRBV18
d_gene: -
CDR3nt: TGTGCCAGCTCACGACAGGCTGGAAACACCATATATTTT
CDR3aa: CASSRQAGNTIYF

j_gene: TRBJ1-6
abundance: -
v_gene: TRBV7-9
d_gene: -
CDR3nt: TGTGCCAGCAGCCGTGGATTGGCAGGGGCTCTGTATCATTCACCCCTCCACTTT
CDR3aa: CASSRGLAGALYHSPLHF

j_gene: TRBJ2-1
abundance: -
v_gene: TRBV5-1
d_gene: TRBD2
CDR3nt: TGCGCCAGCAGCTTGGGATCGTCGACAGGGACACTAGCGGGAGGTGGGTATGAGCAGTTCTTC
CDR3aa: CASSLGSSTGTLAGGGYEQFF

j_gene: TRBJ2-2
abundance: -
v_gene: TRBV7-9
d_gene: -
CDR3nt: TGTGCCAGCAGCTTAGCGCAGGGGTGGACCGGGGAGCTGTTTTTT
CDR3aa: CASSLAQGWTGELFF

j_gene: TRBJ1-1
abundance: -
v_gene: TRBV4-1
d_gene: TRBD1
CDR3nt: TGCGCCAGCAGCCAAGCCCCCCCCAGGGGGGCAAACACTGAAGCTTTCTTT
CDR3aa: CASSQAPPRGANTEAFF

j_gene: TRBJ1-3
abundance: -
v_gene: TRBV7-9
d_gene: TRBD1
CDR3nt: TGTGCCAGCAGCATGAGGGACAGGGAGAACACCATATATTTT
CDR3aa: CASSMRDRENTIYF

j_gene: TRBJ1-2
abundance: -
v_gene: TRBV18
d_gene: TRBD1
CDR3nt: TGTGCCAGCTCACCGTATCAGGGGGCTAGCGACTATGGCTACACCTTC
CDR3aa: CASSPYQGASDYGYTF

j_gene: TRBJ1-5
abundance: -
v_gene: TRBV5-4
d_gene: TRBD1
CDR3nt: TGTGCCAGCCCGCGACAGGGCCCACAGCCCCAGCATTTT
CDR3aa: CASPRQGPQPQHF

j_gene: TRBJ1-5
abundance: -
v_gene: TRBV2
d_gene: -
CDR3nt: TGTGCCAGCAGTGCGAGTGCGAGCAATCAGCCCCAGCATTTT
CDR3aa: CASSASASNQPQHF

j_gene: TRBJ1-6
abundance: -
v_gene: TRBV20-1
d_gene: -
CDR3nt: TGCAGTGCCCGGCTCGGGGGACCCCTCCACTTT
CDR3aa: CSARLGGPLHF

j_gene: TRBJ2-2
abundance: -
v_gene: TRBV5-1
d_gene: -
CDR3nt: TGCGCCAGCAGCTTCAGAAACACCGGGGAGCTGTTTTTT
CDR3aa: CASSFRNTGELFF

j_gene: TRBJ1-3
abundance: -
v_gene: TRBV3-1/TRBV3-2
d_gene: -
CDR3nt: TGTGCCAGCAGCCAAGATCAGGGAATTGGAAACACCATATATTTT
CDR3aa: CASSQDQGIGNTIYF

j_gene: TRBJ2-1
abundance: -
v_gene: TRBV4-1
d_gene: TRBD2
CDR3nt: TGCGCCAGCAGCCAAGATCCGACTAGCGGGAGAGGTCTGTTCTTC
CDR3aa: CASSQDPTSGRGLFF

j_gene: TRBJ1-2
abundance: -
v_gene: TRBV12-3/TRBV12-4
d_gene: -
CDR3nt: TGTGCCAGCAGTTTCAGGGACTATGGCTACACCTTC
CDR3aa: CASSFRDYGYTF

j_gene: TRBJ1-5
abundance: -
v_gene: TRBV5-1
d_gene: -
CDR3nt: TGCGCCAGCAGCTTGGGACAGTATAGCAATCAGCCCCAGCATTTT
CDR3aa: CASSLGQYSNQPQHF

j_gene: TRBJ1-2
abundance: -
v_gene: TRBV20-1
d_gene: -
CDR3nt: TGCAGTGCTAGTAATCCCGTCAATGGAGGCTATGGCTACACCTTC
CDR3aa: CSASNPVNGGYGYTF

j_gene: TRBJ1-5
abundance: -
v_gene: TRBV28
d_gene: TRBD1
CDR3nt: TGTGCCAGCAGACGGGACAGGGGAAATCAGCCCCAGCATTTT
CDR3aa: CASRRDRGNQPQHF